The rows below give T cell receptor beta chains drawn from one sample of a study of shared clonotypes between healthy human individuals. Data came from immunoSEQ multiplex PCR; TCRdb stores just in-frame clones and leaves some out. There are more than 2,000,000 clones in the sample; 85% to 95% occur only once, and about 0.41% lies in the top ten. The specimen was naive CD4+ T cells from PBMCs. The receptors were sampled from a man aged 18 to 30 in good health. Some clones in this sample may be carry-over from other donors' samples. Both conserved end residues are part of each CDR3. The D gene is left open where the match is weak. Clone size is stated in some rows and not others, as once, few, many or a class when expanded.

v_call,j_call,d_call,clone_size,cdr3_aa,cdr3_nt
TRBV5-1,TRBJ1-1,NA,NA,CASSFGGNTEAFF,TGCGCCAGCAGCTTTGGGGGGAACACTGAAGCTTTCTTT
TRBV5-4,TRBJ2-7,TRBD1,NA,CASSLPGQGPYEQYF,TGTGCCAGCAGCCTGCCGGGACAGGGACCCTACGAGCAGTACTTC
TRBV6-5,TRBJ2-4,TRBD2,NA,CASSYGLAGAKNIQYF,TGTGCCAGCAGTTACGGACTAGCTGGAGCCAAAAACATTCAGTACTTC
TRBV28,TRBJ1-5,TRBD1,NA,CASSPGGVRPQHF,TGTGCCAGCAGCCCAGGGGGCGTCCGGCCCCAGCATTTT
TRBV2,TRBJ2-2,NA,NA,CASSERQLTGELFF,TGTGCCAGCAGTGAAAGACAACTCACCGGGGAGCTGTTTTTT
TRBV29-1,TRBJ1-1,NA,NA,CSVEAPVLNTEAFF,TGCAGCGTTGAAGCGCCAGTTCTGAACACTGAAGCTTTCTTT
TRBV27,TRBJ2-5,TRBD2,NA,CASSLFSGGSQETQYF,TGTGCCAGCAGTTTATTTTCGGGAGGGAGCCAAGAGACCCAGTACTTC
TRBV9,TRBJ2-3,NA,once,CASSTWSGDTQYF,TGTGCCAGCAGCACCTGGAGTGGGGATACGCAGTATTTT
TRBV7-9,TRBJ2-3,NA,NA,CASSLRGPDTQYF,TGTGCCAGCAGCCTCAGAGGGCCAGATACGCAGTATTTT
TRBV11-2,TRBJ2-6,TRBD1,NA,CASSTPTGGEYGANVLTF,TGTGCCAGCAGCACCCCGACAGGGGGGGAGTATGGGGCCAACGTCCTGACTTTC
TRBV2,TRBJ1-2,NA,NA,CASSESGGVGYGYTF,TGTGCCAGCAGTGAAAGCGGGGGTGTTGGCTATGGCTACACCTTC
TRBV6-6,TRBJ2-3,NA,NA,CASNDSGARGTQYF,TGTGCCAGCAACGATTCGGGGGCGCGTGGTACGCAGTATTTT
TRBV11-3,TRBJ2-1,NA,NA,CASSLSMSFYNEQFF,TGTGCCAGCAGCCTTTCCATGTCCTTTTACAATGAGCAGTTCTTC
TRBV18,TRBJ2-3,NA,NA,CASSPLGQGGGDTQYF,TGTGCCAGCTCACCACTCGGACAGGGAGGGGGGGATACGCAGTATTTT
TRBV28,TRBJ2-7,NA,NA,CASSSAGHEQYF,TGTGCCAGCAGTTCAGCAGGGCACGAGCAGTACTTC
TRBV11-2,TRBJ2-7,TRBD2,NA,CASRQIRLAGDRGAYEQYF,TGTGCCAGCAGACAAATCCGACTAGCGGGAGACAGGGGGGCTTACGAGCAGTACTTC
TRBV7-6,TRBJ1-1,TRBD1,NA,CASSLRQGVNLGDTEAFF,TGTGCCAGCAGCTTAAGGCAGGGGGTAAATCTAGGGGACACTGAAGCTTTCTTT
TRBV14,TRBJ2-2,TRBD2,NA,CASSQALGLAGVIGELFF,TGTGCCAGCAGCCAAGCACTAGGACTAGCGGGAGTAATCGGGGAGCTGTTTTTT
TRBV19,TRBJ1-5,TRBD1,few,CASRESGGRNQPQHF,TGTGCCAGTAGGGAGTCAGGGGGACGCAATCAGCCCCAGCATTTT
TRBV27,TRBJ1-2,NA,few,CASSLWGDGGYTF,TGTGCCAGCAGTTTATGGGGTGATGGTGGCTACACCTTC
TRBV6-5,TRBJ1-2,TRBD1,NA,CASSPDRGNYGYTF,TGTGCCAGCAGCCCGGACAGGGGTAACTATGGCTACACCTTC
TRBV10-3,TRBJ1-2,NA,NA,CAISATNGRGSGYTF,TGTGCCATCAGTGCAACAAACGGCCGGGGATCCGGCTACACCTTC
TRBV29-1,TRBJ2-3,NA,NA,CSVEDLEGSDTQYF,TGCAGCGTTGAAGATCTAGAGGGTTCAGATACGCAGTATTTT
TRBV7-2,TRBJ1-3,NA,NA,CASSSYRNSGNTIYF,TGTGCCAGCAGCTCCTACAGGAACTCTGGAAACACCATATATTTT
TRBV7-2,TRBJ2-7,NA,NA,CASSFKPAGLGTYEQYF,TGTGCCAGCAGCTTTAAACCCGCAGGGTTAGGAACCTACGAGCAGTACTTC
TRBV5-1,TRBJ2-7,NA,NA,CASSLETGLEQYF,TGCGCCAGCAGCTTGGAAACAGGGCTCGAGCAGTACTTC
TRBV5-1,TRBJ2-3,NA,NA,CASSHRVSEDTQYF,TGCGCCAGCAGCCACAGGGTTTCGGAAGATACGCAGTATTTT
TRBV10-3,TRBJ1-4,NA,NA,CATALNEKLFF,TGTGCCACCGCCTTAAATGAAAAACTGTTTTTT
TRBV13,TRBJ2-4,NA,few,CASSLGDWEAIQYF,TGTGCCAGCAGCTTAGGAGATTGGGAGGCCATTCAGTACTTC
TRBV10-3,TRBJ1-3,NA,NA,CAISEYGRPSSGNTIYF,TGTGCCATCAGTGAGTACGGCAGGCCCTCCTCTGGAAACACCATATATTTT
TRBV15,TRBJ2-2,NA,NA,CATSRGDTNTGELFF,TGTGCCACCAGCCGCGGGGACACGAACACCGGGGAGCTGTTTTTT
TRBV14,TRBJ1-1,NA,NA,CASSQGQIYTEAFF,TGTGCCAGCAGCCAAGGACAGATTTACACTGAAGCTTTCTTT
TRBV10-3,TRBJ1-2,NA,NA,CAISDPQNYGYTF,TGTGCCATCAGTGATCCACAGAACTATGGCTACACCTTC
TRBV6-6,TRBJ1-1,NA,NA,CASSYGRLSTEAFF,TGTGCCAGCAGCTACGGACGGCTGAGCACTGAAGCTTTCTTT
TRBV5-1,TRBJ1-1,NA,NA,CASFSVAGSYEAFF,TGCGCCAGCTTCAGCGTAGCAGGGTCTTATGAAGCTTTCTTT
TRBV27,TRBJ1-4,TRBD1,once,CASSTTGVHEKLFF,TGTGCCAGCAGTACTACAGGGGTTCATGAAAAACTGTTTTTT
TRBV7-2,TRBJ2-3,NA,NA,CASSLLGRTDTQYF,TGTGCCAGCAGCCTATTGGGGCGCACAGATACGCAGTATTTT
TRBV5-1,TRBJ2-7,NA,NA,CASSVNGPRSSYEQYF,TGCGCCAGCAGCGTAAATGGACCGAGGAGCTCCTACGAGCAGTACTTC
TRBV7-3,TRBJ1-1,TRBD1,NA,CASSGGQGRSGTEAFF,TGTGCCAGCAGCGGGGGACAGGGGAGATCCGGCACTGAAGCTTTCTTT
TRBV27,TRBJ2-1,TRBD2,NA,CASSFLGMFTSGSLNEQFF,TGTGCCAGCAGTTTCTTGGGTATGTTTACTAGCGGGAGTCTTAATGAGCAGTTCTTC
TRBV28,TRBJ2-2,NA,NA,CASSPWGARGGELFF,TGTGCCAGCAGCCCGTGGGGGGCTCGTGGCGGGGAGCTGTTTTTT
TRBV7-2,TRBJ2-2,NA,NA,CASSLDGPLTGELFF,TGTGCCAGCAGCTTAGATGGCCCACTCACCGGGGAGCTGTTTTTT
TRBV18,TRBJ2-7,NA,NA,CASSPQVADRSEQYF,TGTGCCAGCTCACCTCAAGTGGCGGACCGCTCCGAGCAGTACTTC
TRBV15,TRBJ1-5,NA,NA,CATSRAPRDQPQHF,TGTGCCACGAGTAGGGCTCCTCGGGATCAGCCCCAGCATTTT
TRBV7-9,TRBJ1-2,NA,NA,CASSIQGLKGYTF,TGTGCCAGCAGCATACAGGGTTTGAAGGGCTACACCTTC
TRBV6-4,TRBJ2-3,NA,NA,CAFPPGQGGPDTQYF,TGTGCCTTCCCTCCGGGGCAGGGTGGCCCAGATACGCAGTATTTT
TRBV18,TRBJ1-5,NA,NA,CASSYLATGINQPQHF,TGTGCCAGCTCATATTTGGCGACAGGAATCAATCAGCCCCAGCATTTT
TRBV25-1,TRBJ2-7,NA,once,CASSESGVYEQYF,TGTGCCAGCAGTGAATCGGGGGTGTACGAGCAGTACTTC
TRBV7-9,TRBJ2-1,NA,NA,CASSKQGTPFEQFF,TGTGCCAGCAGCAAGCAAGGGACCCCTTTCGAGCAGTTCTTC
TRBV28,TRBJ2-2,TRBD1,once,CASSPDGDRHTGELFF,TGTGCCAGCAGCCCCGATGGGGACAGACACACCGGGGAGCTGTTTTTT
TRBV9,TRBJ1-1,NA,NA,CASSVESGWPYTEAFF,TGTGCCAGCAGCGTAGAAAGCGGGTGGCCGTACACTGAAGCTTTCTTT
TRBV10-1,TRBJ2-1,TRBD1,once,CASSDPGTGYNEQFF,TGCGCCAGCAGTGACCCCGGGACAGGCTACAATGAGCAGTTCTTC
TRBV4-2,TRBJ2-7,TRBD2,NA,CASSQEGSGSSYEQYF,TGTGCCAGCAGCCAAGAAGGAAGCGGGAGCTCCTACGAGCAGTACTTC
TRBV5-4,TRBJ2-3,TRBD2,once,CASSYQGLAGGDTQYF,TGTGCCAGCAGCTACCAAGGACTAGCGGGCGGGGATACGCAGTATTTT
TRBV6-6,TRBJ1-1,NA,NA,CASSRDRRNTEAFF,TGTGCCAGCAGCCGCGACAGGAGAAACACTGAAGCTTTCTTT